The clone carrying this TCR beta chain was picked up a small number of times. Its cognate antigen is unknown. The source of the sample is a study of early T cells in non-severe SARS-CoV-2 infection. Study summary: The input, bulk RNA from unsorted whole blood, was sequenced, and chains were unpaired.

Researchers attached unique molecular identifiers to individual cDNA molecules. TCRdb re-called the 5' RACE reads through MiXCR, storing one row per CDR3 protein. The sample lists 110,000 or so distinct CDR3 sequences; around 10% were seen once. Overall study results and limits: Matching results from VDJdb favored anti-spike CD8 responses, leaving private and CD4 specificities undetected.

The CDR3 consists of 14 residues. J was trimmed by 6 bases and V by 6 bases; bases with no gene match: 9. Per germline, CDR1 SGDLS and CDR2 YYNGEE. This sequence was found in an adult who was a healthcare worker with PCR-confirmed SARS-CoV-2 infection or an uninfected control (not recorded which). The chain carries TRBV9 and TRBJ2-7; 10 bases map to TRBD1. Sequenced sample: whole blood. For the CDR3, the DNA is TGTGCCAGCACCAAGCCGGGACAGGGGTGCGAGCAGTACTTC. It encodes CASTKPGQGCEQYF.